A single sample gave rise to the 13 T cell receptor beta chains below, sequenced in a study of cytomegalovirus exposure and HLA in healthy donors. PCR used 60 Vbeta primers and 13 Jbeta primers. TCRdb's copy holds only in-frame clones and misses some; the assay was immunoSEQ multiplex PCR. The profile covers 150,000 or so clones, with approximately 83% appearing a single time and almost 9.5% taken by the ten largest. What was sequenced was PBMCs. The receptor set was obtained from a man younger than 30 in good health and CMV-seropositive.

The CDR3 is CASSPISGTGIFEQYF. The CDR3 nucleotides are TGTGCCAGCAGCCCCATATCCGGGACAGGGATTTTCGAGCAGTACTTC. V gene TRBV7-6 combines with J gene TRBJ2-7, with TRBD1 matching over 9 bases. From germline, CDR1 is SGHVS and CDR2 FNYEAQ. This CDR3 spans 16 amino acids. V lost 5 bases, J lost 6 bases, and 14 bases stayed unmatched.

J is TRBJ2-3 and V is TRBV5-4; weak D call: TRBD1 (6 bases). The germline V and J ends were trimmed by 4 bases and 4 bases, with 25 bases remaining between them. The CDR3 sequence is 18 residues long. CDR1 SGHNT and CDR2 YYREEE come from the germline V gene (reference sequence). DNA for the CDR3: TGTGCCAGCAGCCCGGGCCGGGTACAGGGAATTACCGCAGATACGCAGTATTTT. Its translation: CASSPGRVQGITADTQYF.

The chain has TRBV5-1 and TRBJ2-2, with 9 positions matching TRBD2. With 0 bases clipped from V and 4 bases from J, the junction kept 7 bases outside the gene matches. Germline lookup yields CDR1 SGHRS and CDR2 YFSETQ. The CDR3 has 17 residues. The CDR3 coding sequence is TGCGCCAGCAGCTTGGACAGGACTAGCGCATTCACCGGGGAGCTGTTTTTT. It specifies CASSLDRTSAFTGELFF.

This rearrangement joins TRBV11-2 to TRBJ2-1; D possibly corresponds to TRBD2 (6 bases). This CDR3 region has 13 residues. Trimming stripped 8 bases from V and 8 bases from J, with 16 bases between. The germline gives CDR1 SGHAT, CDR2 FQNNGV. The DNA of the CDR3 is TGTGCCAGCGCCGGGGGTCTTGGTGATGAGCAGTTCTTC. It translates to CASAGGLGDEQFF.

The chain couples TRBV5-1 to TRBJ2-1; D possibly corresponds to TRBD2 (7 bases). Trimming shortened V by 3 bases and J by 0 bases, and 13 bases separated the two germline ends. There are 16 residues in the CDR3. CDR1 and CDR2 (germline): SGHRS, YFSETQ. In DNA, the CDR3 is TGCGCCAGCAGCTACTCCGGGGGGCGCTCCTACAATGAGCAGTTCTTC. Protein: CASSYSGGRSYNEQFF.

This clone showed up just once. This sequence joins TRBV9 and TRBJ2-3, with D maybe TRBD2 (7 bases). Trimming cost V 1 base and J 8 bases, with 23 bases left between them. This CDR3 comprises 17 residues. Germline CDR1 and CDR2: SGDLS and YYNGEE. The DNA for the CDR3 is TGTGCCAGCAGCGTATGGGGGCGGGGGACCTCCCTTGCTACGCAGTATTTT. It codes for CASSVWGRGTSLATQYF. The whole variable domain, remainder taken from reference TRBV9 and TRBJ2-3, is DSGVTQTPKHLITATGQRVTLRCSPRSGDLSVYWYQQSLDQGLQFLIQYYNGEERAKGNILERFSAQQFPDLHSELNLSSLELGDSALYFCASSVWGRGTSLATQYFGPGTRLTVL.

J is TRBJ2-7 and V is TRBV9, with TRBD1 matching 10 bases. The CDR3 covers 15 residues. CDR1 and CDR2 from the germline V gene are SGDLS and YYNGEE. V shed 3 bases and J 5 bases; nucleotides not matched to a gene: 8. The CDR3 coding sequence is TGTGCCAGCAGCGCATCGAGGGACAGGGGTAACGAGCAGTACTTC. Its protein product is CASSASRDRGNEQYF.

This chain links TRBV6-6 with TRBJ1-1; D is undetermined. The CDR3 has 13 amino acids. V shed 5 bases and J shed 4 bases, with 11 bases lying between them. The V gene's germline CDR1 is MNHNY and CDR2 SVGAGI (reference sequence). CDR3 sequence reads: CASSLAGSTEAFF. The CDR3 coding sequence is TGTGCCAGCAGTCTCGCGGGGAGCACTGAAGCTTTCTTT.

This chain connects TRBV5-4 to TRBJ2-5; D is possibly TRBD2 (6 bases). V was clipped by 4 bases and J by 3 bases, with 10 bases between them. The germline gives CDR1 SGHNT, CDR2 YYREEE (reference sequence). CDR3 length: 13 amino acids. The CDR3 region has the DNA TGTGCCAGCAGCCGAGGGACTGAAGAGACCCAGTACTTC. As protein: CASSRGTEETQYF.

This clone has just one count. The V gene is TRBV5-1, the J gene TRBJ2-5, with a tentative D call TRBD2 (5 bases). CDR1 SGHRS and CDR2 YFSETQ come from the germline V gene. CDR3 length equals 13 residues. The V gene lost 4 bases and the J gene lost 6 bases, with 13 bases spanning the gap. CDR3: CASSLFQRQTQYF. The CDR3 DNA follows: TGCGCCAGCAGCCTGTTCCAGCGGCAGACCCAGTACTTC.

This clone was seen only a few times. V gene TRBV6-6 combines with J gene TRBJ1-1; 7 bases align to TRBD1. J gave up 3 bases and V 2 bases, and 0 bases lay outside the gene matches. Germline values: CDR1 MNHNY, CDR2 SVGAGI (reference sequence). This CDR3 is built from 13 residues. The CDR3: CASSYGQDTEAFF. In nucleotides, the CDR3 is TGTGCCAGCAGTTACGGACAGGACACTGAAGCTTTCTTT.

The CDR3 DNA sequence: TGTGCCAGCAGTTGGGGGGAGGGTCAGCCCCAGCATTTT. As protein: CASSWGEGQPQHF. This sequence joins TRBV6-5 and TRBJ1-5; D may be TRBD1 (5 bases). Germline V gene lookup returns CDR1 MNHEY and CDR2 SVGAGI. V was shortened by 4 bases and J by 6 bases, with 10 bases between the two germline ends. The CDR3 length is 13 residues.

The chain is built from TRBV7-8 and TRBJ2-5; no firm D call. This CDR3 is 13 amino acids long. Trimming took 5 bases from V and 2 from J, leaving 9 bases between them. Germline loops: CDR1 SGHVS, CDR2 FQNEAQ. The CDR3 DNA sequence: TGTGCCAGCAGCCCTAATCGGCAAGAGACCCAGTACTTC. Its translation is CASSPNRQETQYF.